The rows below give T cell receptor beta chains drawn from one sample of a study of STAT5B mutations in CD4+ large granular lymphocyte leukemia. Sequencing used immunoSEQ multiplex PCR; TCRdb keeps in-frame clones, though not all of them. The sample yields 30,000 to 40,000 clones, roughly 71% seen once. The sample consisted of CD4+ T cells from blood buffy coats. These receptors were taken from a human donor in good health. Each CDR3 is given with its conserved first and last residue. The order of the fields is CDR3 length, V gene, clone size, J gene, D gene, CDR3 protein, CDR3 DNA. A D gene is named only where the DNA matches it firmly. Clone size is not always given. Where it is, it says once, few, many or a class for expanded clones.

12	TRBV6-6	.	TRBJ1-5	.	CASSPPSGAKHF	TGTGCCAGCAGTCCTCCATCAGGGGCCAAGCATTTT
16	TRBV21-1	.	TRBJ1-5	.	CASSKAGEAQGRPQHF	TGTGCCAGCAGCAAAGCGGGGGAGGCACAGGGTCGGCCCCAGCATTTT
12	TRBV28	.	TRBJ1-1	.	CASRRGDLWAFF	TGTGCCAGCCGCAGGGGAGACCTTTGGGCTTTCTTT
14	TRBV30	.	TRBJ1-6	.	CAWKNEGYNSPLHF	TGTGCCTGGAAAAACGAAGGTTATAATTCACCCCTCCACTTT
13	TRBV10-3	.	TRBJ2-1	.	CAITPNSYNEQFF	TGTGCCATCACCCCTAATTCCTACAATGAGCAGTTCTTC
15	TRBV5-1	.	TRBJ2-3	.	CASSPAGYSADTQYF	TGCGCCAGCAGCCCGGCAGGGTATTCCGCAGATACGCAGTATTTT
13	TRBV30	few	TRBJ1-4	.	CAWRGLPNEKLFF	TGTGCCTGGAGGGGACTGCCTAATGAAAAACTGTTTTTT
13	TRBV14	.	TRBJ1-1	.	CASSRQENTEAFF	TGTGCCAGCAGCCGACAGGAGAACACTGAAGCTTTCTTT
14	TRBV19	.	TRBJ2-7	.	CASTKTRDGYEQYF	TGTGCCAGTACCAAGACCCGGGACGGATACGAGCAGTACTTC
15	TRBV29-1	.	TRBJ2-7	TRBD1	CSVEDLGTGRYEQYF	TGCAGCGTTGAAGATCTTGGGACAGGGCGCTACGAGCAGTACTTC
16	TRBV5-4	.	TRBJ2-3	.	CASSLGAATFTDTQYF	TGTGCCAGCAGCTTGGGGGCGGCCACGTTCACAGATACGCAGTATTTT
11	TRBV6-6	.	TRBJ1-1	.	CATKGNTEAFF	TGTGCCACGAAGGGGAACACTGAAGCTTTCTTT
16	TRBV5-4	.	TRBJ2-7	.	CASSRGGQSPPYEQYF	TGTGCCAGCAGCCGAGGCGGACAGTCCCCCCCCTACGAGCAGTACTTC
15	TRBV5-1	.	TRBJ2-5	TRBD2	CASSVGTSGQETQYF	TGCGCCAGCAGCGTCGGGACTAGCGGGCAAGAGACCCAGTACTTC
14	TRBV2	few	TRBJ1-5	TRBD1	CASSAGGWNQPQHF	TGTGCCAGCAGCGCAGGGGGATGGAATCAGCCCCAGCATTTT
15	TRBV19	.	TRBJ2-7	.	CASSPRQGGSYEQYF	TGTGCCAGTAGTCCCAGGCAGGGGGGATCCTACGAGCAGTACTTC
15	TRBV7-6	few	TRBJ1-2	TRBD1	CASSRDRDMGNGYTF	TGTGCCAGCAGCCGGGACAGAGATATGGGGAATGGCTACACCTTC
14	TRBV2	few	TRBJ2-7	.	CASHLLTSLNEQYF	TGTGCCAGCCACCTTCTCACTAGTCTCAACGAGCAGTACTTC
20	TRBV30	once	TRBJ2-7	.	CAWSVSRVTGTLGRTYEQYF	TGTGCCTGGAGTGTAAGCCGGGTGACCGGGACCCTCGGACGAACCTACGAGCAGTACTTC
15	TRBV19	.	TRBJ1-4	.	CASRPRGATNEKLFF	TGTGCCAGTCGACCAAGGGGGGCGACTAATGAAAAACTGTTTTTT
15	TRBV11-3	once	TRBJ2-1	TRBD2	CASSFGRGGDNEQFF	TGTGCCAGCAGCTTTGGGCGGGGGGGCGACAATGAGCAGTTCTTC
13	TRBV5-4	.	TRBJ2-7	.	CASSPWGGGEQYF	TGTGCCAGCAGCCCTTGGGGAGGGGGCGAGCAGTACTTC
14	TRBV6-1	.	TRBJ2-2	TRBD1	CASKNRGNTGELFF	TGTGCCAGCAAGAACAGGGGGAACACCGGGGAGCTGTTTTTT
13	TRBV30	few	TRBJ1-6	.	CAGRRGEYSPLHF	TGTGCCGGCCGGCGGGGGGAGTATTCACCCCTCCACTTT
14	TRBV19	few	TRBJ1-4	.	CATTPTGAAEKLFF	TGTGCCACCACACCTACCGGGGCCGCTGAAAAACTGTTTTTT
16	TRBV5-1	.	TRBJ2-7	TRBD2	CASSLVASGPTYEQYF	TGCGCCAGCAGCTTGGTGGCTAGCGGACCGACTTACGAGCAGTACTTC
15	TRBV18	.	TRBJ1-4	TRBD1	CASSPGQGTNEKLFF	TGTGCCAGCTCACCCGGACAGGGGACTAATGAAAAACTGTTTTTT
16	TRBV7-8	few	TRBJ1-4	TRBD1	CASSLARGQLNEKLFF	TGTGCCAGCAGCTTAGCGCGGGGACAGCTGAATGAAAAACTGTTTTTT
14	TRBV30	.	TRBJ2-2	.	CAWSITANTGELFF	TGTGCCTGGAGTATCACTGCTAACACCGGGGAGCTGTTTTTT